This T cell receptor (beta chain) was sequenced during a study of T cell changes during pregnancy in multiple sclerosis. Generated by immunoSEQ multiplex PCR, the TCRdb table keeps only in-frame clones and is missing some. The table includes 65,000 to 90,000 clones, approximately 91% detected once. Trimming removed 4 bases at V and 9 bases at J, with 19 bases between. Germline V gene sequence: CDR1 GTSNPN, CDR2 SVGIG (reference sequence). CDR3 length: 13 residues. This material consisted of PBMCs, taken in the first trimester of pregnancy. The TCR sequence derives from a female donor in good health, serving as a control in a pregnancy study. Some clones in this sample may be carry-over from other donors' samples. The V gene is TRBV30, the J gene TRBJ2-7; possibly TRBD2 for D (6 bases). CDR3 DNA: TGTGCCTGGACTAGCGAGAACTTCCTGGGGCAGTACTTC. Encoded protein: CAWTSENFLGQYF.